The 21 T cell receptor beta chains below come from one sample, sequenced in a study of shared clonotypes between healthy human individuals. Only in-frame clones appear in the TCRdb table, and some are missing; sequencing was by immunoSEQ multiplex PCR. The table lists about 600,000 clones, roughly 98% of them singletons. Selected positively for CCR7 and CD45RO-negative, naive CD8 cells excluded terminally differentiated effector memory CD45RA+ cells. The sequenced sample consisted of naive CD8+ T cells sorted from blood. Source of these receptors: a man between 25 and 39 years old in good health.

The rearrangement joins TRBV4-3 to TRBJ2-2, with D maybe TRBD1 (6 bases). CDR1 LGHNA and CDR2 YSLEER come from the germline V gene. The CDR3 has 17 residues. V was pared by 4 bases and J by 1 base, with 16 bases between. CDR3 DNA: TGCGCCAGCAGCCTCTTGGGGGCGGCGGGGAACACCGGGGAGCTGTTTTTT. Amino acids: CASSLLGAAGNTGELFF.

The chain employs TRBV28 and TRBJ2-1; 7 nucleotides align to TRBD2. In germline, CDR1 is MDHEN, CDR2 SYDVKM. The CDR3 covers 11 residues. V was pared by 6 bases and J by 9 bases, with 2 bases of the junction left unmatched. CDR3 DNA sequence: TGTGCCAGCAGCCCGGGGGGTGAGCAGTTCTTC. Amino acids: CASSPGGEQFF.

The V call is TRBV5-5, the J call TRBJ2-6, with D perhaps being TRBD1 or TRBD2 (5 bases each). Per the germline V gene, CDR1 is SGHKS and CDR2 is YYEKEE (reference sequence). V lost 7 bases and J 0 bases, leaving 8 bases between the germline ends. CDR3 length: 14 amino acids. The CDR3 coding sequence is TGTGCCAGCGAGGGGAACTCTGGGGCCAACGTCCTGACTTTC. As protein: CASEGNSGANVLTF.

J is TRBJ2-7 and V is TRBV5-1; 7 bases agree with TRBD1. The CDR3 has 14 residues. V dropped 5 bases and J dropped 2; count of bases not matched to a gene: 7. Looked up from germline, CDR1 is SGHRS and CDR2 is YFSETQ. The CDR3 bases are TGCGCCAGCAGTCTTTTTCAGGGGGCCTACGAGCAGTACTTC. The encoded protein is CASSLFQGAYEQYF. Using reference TRBV5-1 and TRBJ2-7 for the parts outside the CDR3, the full variable domain is KAGVTQTPRYLIKTRGQQVTLSCSPISGHRSVSWYQQTPGQGLQFLFEYFSETQRNKGNFPGRFSGRQFSNSRSEMNVSTLELGDSALYLCASSLFQGAYEQYFGPGTRLTVT.

This chain uses TRBV9 with TRBJ2-1; 8 bases agree with TRBD2. The J segment lost 6 bases and the V segment lost 1 base, leaving 12 bases of the junction unmatched. The CDR3 has 17 residues. Germline V gives CDR1 SGDLS, CDR2 YYNGEE. The CDR3 loop reads CASSVTSGSGIVNEQFF. The CDR3 DNA is TGTGCCAGCAGCGTAACCTCGGGTAGCGGGATTGTCAATGAGCAGTTCTTC.

V gene TRBV7-2 combines with J gene TRBJ2-2; D uncertain. V was shortened by 9 bases and J by 1 base, with 9 bases between the two germline ends. Germline assignment: CDR1 SGHTA and CDR2 FQGNSA. This CDR3 is 13 amino acids long. The CDR3 DNA reads as TGTGCCAGTGGAGACCGGAACACCGGGGAGCTGTTTTTT. Translating gives CASGDRNTGELFF.

V gene TRBV2 combines with J gene TRBJ2-1; 8 bases fit TRBD2. J lost 3 bases, V lost 7 bases, and 17 bases had no gene match. The CDR3 loop spans 18 amino acids. Germline V lookup: CDR1 SNHLY, CDR2 FYNNEI. The CDR3: CASMSGGGSPTIYNEQFF. For the CDR3, the DNA is TGTGCCAGCATGAGCGGGGGCGGGAGTCCCACGATCTACAATGAGCAGTTCTTC.

The rearrangement links TRBV5-6 to TRBJ2-7, with D perhaps matching TRBD2 (5 bases). From germline, CDR1 is SGHDT and CDR2 YYEEEE. The CDR3 spans 13 residues. Trimming cost V 4 bases and J 7 bases, with 15 bases left between them. The CDR3 DNA reads TGTGCCAGCAGCCCAGGACTGGCTAGGGAGCAGTACTTC. Translation: CASSPGLAREQYF.

The chain carries TRBV27 and TRBJ2-3; the D gene is possibly TRBD2 (5 bases). CDR1 MNHEY and CDR2 SMNVEV come from the germline V gene (reference sequence). V lost 6 bases and J lost 0, with 28 bases in between. The CDR3 covers 20 residues. CDR3 region: CASRQTGSGPLKASTDTQYF. The CDR3 nucleotides read TGTGCCAGCAGGCAGACGGGATCCGGGCCCTTAAAAGCTAGCACAGATACGCAGTATTTT.

The V call is TRBV6-5, the J call TRBJ2-7; 12 bases fit TRBD2. This CDR3 is built from 15 residues. CDR1 is MNHEY and CDR2 is SVGAGI in the germline V gene. The ends lost 6 bases at V and 3 bases at J; junction bases unmatched: 6. In DNA, the CDR3 is TGTGCCAGCAGAGAACTAGCGGGAGGACGCTACGAGCAGTACTTC. Protein: CASRELAGGRYEQYF.

J is TRBJ1-2 and V is TRBV4-1; D is unresolved. The CDR3 spans 14 residues. Germline V CDR1 and CDR2: MGHRA, YSYEKL. Trimming took 2 bases from V and 5 from J, leaving 12 bases between them. As DNA, the CDR3 is TGCGCCAGCAGCCAATCGGTTGGAGTTTATGGCTACACCTTC. This gives the protein CASSQSVGVYGYTF.

The CDR3 nucleotides are TGTGCCAGCAGCAAAGCTTCCTTCAGGGCCCTGCTAAACACCGGGGAGCTGTTTTTT. This encodes CASSKASFRALLNTGELFF. This rearrangement joins TRBV21-1 to TRBJ2-2; the table gives TRBD1 as D, unverified against the DNA. TRBV21-1 has pseudogene status. This CDR3 contains 19 residues.

The rearrangement uses TRBV29-1 and TRBJ1-1; D gene unclear. Germline V gene lookup returns CDR1 SQVTM and CDR2 ANQGSEA. V gave up 5 bases and J gave up 10 bases, with 29 bases separating them. The CDR3 sequence is 16 residues long. Here the CDR3 DNA reads TGCAGCGTTATTAAGTTTACAGACGATGAAGTCCAGAGAGCTTTCTTT. Translating it yields CSVIKFTDDEVQRAFF.

This rearrangement joins TRBV7-9 to TRBJ2-1; D is possibly TRBD1 (6 bases). Trimming removed 6 bases from V and 2 bases from J, with 11 bases in between. This CDR3 spans 14 amino acids. Per germline, CDR1 SEHNR and CDR2 FQNEAQ (reference sequence). CDR3 in amino acids: CASRAGDTYNEQFF. The CDR3 region has the DNA TGTGCCAGCAGGGCAGGGGATACCTACAATGAGCAGTTCTTC. Full variable domain (remainder filled in from reference TRBV7-9 and TRBJ2-1): DTGVSQNPRHKITKRGQNVTFRCDPISEHNRLYWYRQTLGQGPEFLTYFQNEAQLEKSRLLSDRFSAERPKGSFSTLEIQRTEQGDSAMYLCASRAGDTYNEQFFGPGTRLTVL.

J is TRBJ2-7 and V is TRBV7-9; 9 nucleotides align to TRBD1. J gave up 2 bases and V 4 bases, and 9 bases lay outside the gene matches. From germline, CDR1 is SEHNR and CDR2 FQNEAQ (reference sequence). The CDR3 totals 16 residues. The CDR3 nucleotides read TGTGCCAGCAGCTCTAACGGGGACAGGGTGCCCTACGAGCAGTACTTC. Translation gives CASSSNGDRVPYEQYF.

Only one count was recorded for this clone. The chain combines TRBV2 with TRBJ2-2; TRBD2 matches at 8 bases. V shed 6 bases and J 5 bases; nucleotides not matched to a gene: 8. The CDR3 length is 15 residues. Per the germline V gene, CDR1 is SNHLY and CDR2 is FYNNEI. Here the CDR3 reads CASRGREGPTGELFF. The CDR3 DNA is TGTGCCAGCAGGGGACGGGAGGGGCCGACCGGGGAGCTGTTTTTT.

The genes are TRBV28 and TRBJ2-1; D is possibly TRBD2 (7 bases). This CDR3 is built from 14 residues. V was trimmed by 5 bases and J by 3 bases, leaving 11 bases between them. Germline V gives CDR1 MDHEN, CDR2 SYDVKM. The CDR3 sequence: CASSERDNYNEQFF. CDR3 coding DNA: TGTGCCAGCAGTGAGCGGGACAACTACAATGAGCAGTTCTTC.

The chain uses TRBV29-1 and TRBJ2-1; D not certain. Deletions cut 6 bases from V and 10 bases from J, with 13 bases between. CDR3 length equals 11 residues. The V gene's germline CDR1 is SQVTM and CDR2 ANQGSEA. This chain's CDR3 is CSVKLAGEQFF. The CDR3 nucleotides are TGCAGCGTCAAATTAGCAGGCGAGCAGTTCTTC.

The chain carries TRBV7-6 and TRBJ2-7; D perhaps matches TRBD2 (6 bases). CDR3 size: 11 residues. Trimming pared 5 bases from V and 6 bases from J, leaving 8 bases between. CDR1 SGHVS and CDR2 FNYEAQ come from the germline V gene. CDR3 residues: CASSRGTEQYF. CDR3 DNA: TGTGCCAGCAGCCGGGGGACCGAGCAGTACTTC.

This chain joins TRBV4-1 and TRBJ2-3; no clear D gene. CDR3 length equals 15 residues. Trimming took off 4 bases at V and 1 base at J, with 12 bases between the two ends. Germline values: CDR1 MGHRA, CDR2 YSYEKL. CDR3 DNA: TGCGCCAGCAGCCCTATAGTGCCTGGCACAGATACGCAGTATTTT. It translates to CASSPIVPGTDTQYF.

The chain couples TRBV28 to TRBJ2-7; D remains ambiguous. This CDR3 comprises 12 residues. With 4 bases removed from V and 4 bases from J, the gap between germline ends came to 8 bases. The germline CDR1 and CDR2 sequences are MDHEN and SYDVKM. The CDR3 spells CASSSLRYEQYF. CDR3 sequence (DNA): TGTGCCAGCAGTTCACTTCGGTACGAGCAGTACTTC. Looking up the rest from reference TRBV28 and TRBJ2-7 gives the full variable domain: DVKVTQSSRYLVKRTGEKVFLECVQDMDHENMFWYRQDPGLGLRLIYFSYDVKMKEKGDIPEGYSVSREKKERFSLILESASTNQTSMYLCASSSLRYEQYFGPGTRLTVT.